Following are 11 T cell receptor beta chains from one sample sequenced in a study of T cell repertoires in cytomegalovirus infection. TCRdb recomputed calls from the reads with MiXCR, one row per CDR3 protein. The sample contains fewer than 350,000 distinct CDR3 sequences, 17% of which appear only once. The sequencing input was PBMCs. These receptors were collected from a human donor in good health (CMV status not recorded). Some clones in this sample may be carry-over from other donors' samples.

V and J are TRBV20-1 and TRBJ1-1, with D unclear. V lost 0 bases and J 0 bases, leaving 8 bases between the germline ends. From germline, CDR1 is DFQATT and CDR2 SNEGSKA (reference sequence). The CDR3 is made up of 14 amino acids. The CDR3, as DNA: TGCAGTGCTAGAGATAGAAGACTGAACACTGAAGCTTTCTTT. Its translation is CSARDRRLNTEAFF.

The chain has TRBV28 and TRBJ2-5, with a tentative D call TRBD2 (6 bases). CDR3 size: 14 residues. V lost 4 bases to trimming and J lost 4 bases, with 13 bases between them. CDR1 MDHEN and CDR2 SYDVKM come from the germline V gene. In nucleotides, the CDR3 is TGTGCCAGCAGTTCGGGGGTTTTGCGAGAGACCCAGTACTTC. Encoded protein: CASSSGVLRETQYF.

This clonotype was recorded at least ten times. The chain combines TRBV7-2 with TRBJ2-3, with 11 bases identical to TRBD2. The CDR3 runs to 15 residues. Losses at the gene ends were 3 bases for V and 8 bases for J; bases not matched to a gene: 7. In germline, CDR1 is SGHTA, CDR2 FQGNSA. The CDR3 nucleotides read TGTGCCAGCAGCTTCCATAGCGGGGGGGCCGTTACGCAGTATTTT. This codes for CASSFHSGGAVTQYF. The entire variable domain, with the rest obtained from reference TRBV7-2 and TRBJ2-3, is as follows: GAGVSQSPSNKVTEKGKDVELRCDPISGHTALYWYRQSLGQGLEFLIYFQGNSAPDKSGLPSDRFSAERTGGSVSTLTIQRTQQEDSAVYLCASSFHSGGAVTQYFGPGTRLTVL.

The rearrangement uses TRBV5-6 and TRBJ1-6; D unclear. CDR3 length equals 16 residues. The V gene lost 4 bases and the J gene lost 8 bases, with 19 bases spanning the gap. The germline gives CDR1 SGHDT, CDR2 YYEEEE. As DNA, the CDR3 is TGTGCCAGCAGCCCGGCTCTTCACCGGACGGATTCACCCCTCCACTTT. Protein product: CASSPALHRTDSPLHF.

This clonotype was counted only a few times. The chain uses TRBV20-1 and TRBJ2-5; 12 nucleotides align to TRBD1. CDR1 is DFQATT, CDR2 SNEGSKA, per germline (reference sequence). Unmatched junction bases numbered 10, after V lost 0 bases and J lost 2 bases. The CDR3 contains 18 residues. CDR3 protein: CSARDIGTGGDGQETQYF. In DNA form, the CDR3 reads TGCAGTGCTAGAGATATTGGGACAGGGGGCGATGGGCAAGAGACCCAGTACTTC.

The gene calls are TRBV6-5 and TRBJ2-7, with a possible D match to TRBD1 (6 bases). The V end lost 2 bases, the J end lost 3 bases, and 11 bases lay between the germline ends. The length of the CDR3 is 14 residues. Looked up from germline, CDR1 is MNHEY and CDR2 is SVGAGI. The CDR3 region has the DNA TGTGCCAGCAGTTACCGCAGGGGTGACTACGAGCAGTACTTC. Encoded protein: CASSYRRGDYEQYF.

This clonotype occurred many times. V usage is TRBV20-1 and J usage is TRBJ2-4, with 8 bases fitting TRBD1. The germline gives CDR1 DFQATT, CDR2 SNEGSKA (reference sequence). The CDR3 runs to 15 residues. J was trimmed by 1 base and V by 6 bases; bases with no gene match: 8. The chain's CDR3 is CSAGQGFSAKNIQYF. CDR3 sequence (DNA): TGCAGTGCCGGACAGGGTTTTTCGGCCAAAAACATTCAGTACTTC.

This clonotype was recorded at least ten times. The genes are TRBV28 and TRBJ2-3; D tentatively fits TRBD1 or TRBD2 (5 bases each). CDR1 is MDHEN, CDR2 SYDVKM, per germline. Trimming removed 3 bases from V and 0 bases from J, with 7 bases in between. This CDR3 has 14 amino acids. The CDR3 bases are TGTGCCAGCAGTTTCCGGGACAGCACAGATACGCAGTATTTT. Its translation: CASSFRDSTDTQYF.

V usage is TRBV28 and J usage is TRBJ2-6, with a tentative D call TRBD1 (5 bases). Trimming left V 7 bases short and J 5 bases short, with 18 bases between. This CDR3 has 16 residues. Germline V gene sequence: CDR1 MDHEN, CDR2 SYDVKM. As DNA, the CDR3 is TGTGCCAGCATGGAAAGGGGCGCAGCTTGGGCCAACGTCCTGACTTTC. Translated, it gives CASMERGAAWANVLTF.

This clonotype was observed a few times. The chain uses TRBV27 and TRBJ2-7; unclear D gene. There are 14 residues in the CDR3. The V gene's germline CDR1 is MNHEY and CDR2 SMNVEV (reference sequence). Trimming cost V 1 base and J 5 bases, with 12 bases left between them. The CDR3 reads CASSLWAIPNEQYF. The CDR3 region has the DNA TGTGCCAGCAGTTTATGGGCAATTCCCAACGAGCAGTACTTC.

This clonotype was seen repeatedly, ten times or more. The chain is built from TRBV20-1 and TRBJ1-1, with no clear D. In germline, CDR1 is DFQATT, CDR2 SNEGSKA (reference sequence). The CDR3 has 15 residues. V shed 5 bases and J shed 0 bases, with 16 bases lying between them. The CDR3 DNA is TGCAGTGCTGGCCGCGTCGGTAACATGAACACTGAAGCTTTCTTT. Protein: CSAGRVGNMNTEAFF.